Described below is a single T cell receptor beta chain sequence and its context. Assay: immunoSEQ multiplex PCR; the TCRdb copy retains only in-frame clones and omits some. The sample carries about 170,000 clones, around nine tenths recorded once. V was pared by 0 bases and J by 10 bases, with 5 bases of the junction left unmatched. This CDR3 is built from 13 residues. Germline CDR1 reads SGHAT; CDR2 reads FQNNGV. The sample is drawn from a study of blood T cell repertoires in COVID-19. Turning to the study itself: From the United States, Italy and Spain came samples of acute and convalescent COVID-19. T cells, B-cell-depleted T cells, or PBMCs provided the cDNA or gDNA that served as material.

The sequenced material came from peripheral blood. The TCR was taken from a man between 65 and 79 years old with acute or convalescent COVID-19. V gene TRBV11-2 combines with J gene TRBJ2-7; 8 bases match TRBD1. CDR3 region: CASSLDWDRNQYF. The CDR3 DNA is TGTGCCAGCAGCTTAGATTGGGACAGGAACCAGTACTTC. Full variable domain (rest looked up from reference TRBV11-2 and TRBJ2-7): EAGVAQSPRYKIIEKRQSVAFWCNPISGHATLYWYQQILGQGPKLLIQFQNNGVVDDSQLPKDRFSAERLKGVDSTLKIQPAKLEDSAVYLCASSLDWDRNQYFGPGTRLTVT.